This T cell receptor beta chain was identified during a study of T cells in Graves' hyperthyroidism and ophthalmopathy. Template material for amplifying TCR beta CDR3 regions consisted of RNA transcripts. TCR CDR3 underwent first-round RT-PCR with the HTBI primer set. TCRdb processed the multiplex PCR reads anew with MiXCR; each CDR3 protein has one entry. The sample carries around 560,000 distinct CDR3 sequences, over 15% recorded once. This clonotype was counted ten times or more. Germline CDR1 and CDR2: SGHAT and FQNNGV. The CDR3 is 12 amino acids. The V end was cut by 5 bases, the J end by 8 bases, with 10 bases between.

The sequenced material came from blood. The V and J genes are TRBV11-2 and TRBJ2-1; D is uncertain. The source is a woman aged 18-30 years with Graves' hyperthyroidism. In DNA, the CDR3 is TGTGCCAGCAGCCCCCGCCATGATGAGCAGTTCTTC. It is translated as CASSPRHDEQFF.